The clone carrying this TCR beta chain was seen a few times. As yet, its antigen is unknown. The CDR3 extends over 16 amino acids. The germline V gene has CDR1 DFQATT and CDR2 SNEGSKA (reference sequence). V dropped 6 bases and J dropped 1; count of bases not matched to a gene: 9. A universal primer site came from template switching; cDNA carried unique molecular identifiers. Via MiXCR, TCRdb re-called the 5' RACE reads, giving one row per CDR3 protein. Of 1.5 million to 2 million distinct CDR3 sequences listed, less than 35% are singletons. This sample was taken from a study of identical twins. Healthy Caucasian donors formed the entire cohort. Findings and limits, study-wide: While abundant cord blood beta clonotypes carried fewer insertions, memory repertoires showed no such pattern.

This receptor was taken from a newborn girl in good health. The rearrangement joins TRBV20-1 to TRBJ2-5, with 12 bases that match TRBD2. The sequencing sample was made of cord blood. CDR3 sequence (DNA): TGCAGTGCGCGCCGCCTAGCGGGAGGGGTCCAAGAGACCCAGTACTTC. This codes for CSARRLAGGVQETQYF.